Given below is one T cell receptor (beta chain) in context. The antigen it recognizes is unknown. No base quality values were provided; no much bigger clone lies one nucleotide off. The germline V gene gives CDR1 as MDHEN and CDR2 as SYDVKM. V is reduced by 8 bases and J by 0 bases, leaving a spacing of 14 bases between them. From its cysteine to its phenylalanine, the CDR3 spans 15 amino acids. Just the 45-base CDR3 DNA is kept, in frame starting at base 1. This record comes from a study of lymphopenia after photon versus proton radiotherapy (dated by TCRdb to the late 2010s). For the study in its entirety: The immunological effects of photon versus proton radiation therapy were compared in patients with gastrointestinal tumors who developed high-grade lymphopenia. The cohort included roughly 20 patients with gastrointestinal tumors who developed lymphopenia after receiving either photon or proton therapy. The study was designed to characterize how the impact on the immune system differs between the two radiation modalities. Broader findings and caveats from the paper: The authors looked at the survival association only in patients who died, and they framed better survival with proton therapy as a possibility rather than a demonstrated result. Among patients across the cohort who died, overall survival time showed an inverse correlation with a larger post-nadir drop in TCR diversity. Proton-treated patients stayed relatively stable during treatment, while photon-treated patients lost naive T cells and TCR diversity and gained effector/memory populations. After the lymphocyte count nadir, oligoclonal expansion, especially of CD8+ Temra cells, was observed in photon-treated repertoires, and the drop in diversity was driven by this expansion.

The library came from the immunoSEQ multiplex PCR assay. T cell repertoires were profiled by deep sequencing of rearranged TCR beta loci, alongside multiparametric flow cytometry. Held by TCRdb, this immuneACCESS table contains in-frame sequences only and omits some clones. Under half of the omission traces to an unresolved V gene where checked; the cause of the rest is unknown. The sample contains 52,000 or so clones, approximately 92% of them found a single time. In total, the top ten clones hold more than 15% of the sample. This clonotype was obtained from a middle-aged woman with cholangiocarcinoma. The material sequenced was peripheral blood, taken from a patient treated with photon-based radiotherapy. The V and J segments used are TRBV28 and TRBJ2-1; no confident D gene assignment can be made. The nucleotide sequence reads TGTGCCAGCCGGCTGGGCGCCCCCTCCTACAATGAGCAGTTCTTC. Its translation reads: CASRLGAPSYNEQFF.